The 18 T cell receptor beta chains below all came from one sample that was sequenced in a study of neurological immune-mediated disorders. A single record per CDR3 protein comes from TCRdb applying MiXCR to the 5' RACE reads. Among over 75,000 distinct CDR3 sequences listed, about 5.6% were seen once. Specified time point: longitudinal time-point 2. Sequencing used PBMCs. These TCRs come from an older woman with multiple sclerosis.

This clonotype was observed many times. This chain uses TRBV5-1 with TRBJ2-1; D is perhaps TRBD2 (5 bases). With 4 bases removed from V and 5 bases from J, the gap between germline ends came to 10 bases. Germline V gene data show CDR1 as SGHRS and CDR2 as YFSETQ. The CDR3 is 13 amino acids. In nucleotides, the CDR3 is TGCGCCAGCAGCGTCGGGGAGAACAATGAGCAGTTCTTC. As protein: CASSVGENNEQFF.

This clonotype has ten or more counts. CDR3 in amino acids: CASSSRRMSYEQYF. Written as DNA, the CDR3 is TGTGCCAGCAGTTCGCGACGGATGTCCTACGAGCAGTACTTC. The chain joins TRBV12-3 or TRBV12-4 to TRBJ2-7; D remains unclear. The CDR3 has 14 residues. Deletions cut 4 bases from V and 1 base from J, with 11 bases between.

The table lists this clonotype with many counts. The gene calls are TRBV6-5 and TRBJ2-5; possible D gene TRBD2, 5 bases. This CDR3 has 13 amino acids. CDR1 and CDR2 from the germline V gene are MNHEY and SVGAGI. V was pared by 2 bases and J by 2 bases, with 6 bases between. Here the CDR3 reads CASSYGGQETQYF. The CDR3 DNA sequence: TGTGCCAGCAGTTACGGCGGGCAAGAGACCCAGTACTTC.

This clonotype has a count of ten or more. The chain employs TRBV20-1 and TRBJ2-3, with D unresolved. Per germline, CDR1 DFQATT and CDR2 SNEGSKA (reference sequence). The V end lost 0 bases, the J end lost 0 bases, and 7 bases lay between the germline ends. The CDR3 sequence is 14 residues long. This CDR3 is CSARDLMSTDTQYF. For the CDR3, the DNA is TGCAGTGCTAGAGATTTGATGAGCACAGATACGCAGTATTTT.

This clonotype was picked up many times. V usage is TRBV5-1 and J usage is TRBJ2-7, with 10 bases matching TRBD2. Germline assignment: CDR1 SGHRS and CDR2 YFSETQ. Unmatched junction bases numbered 2, after V lost 2 bases and J lost 3 bases. The CDR3 consists of 14 residues. CDR3 amino acids: CASSFGLADYEQYF. CDR3 nucleotides: TGCGCCAGCAGCTTTGGACTAGCGGACTACGAGCAGTACTTC.

This clonotype was detected many times. V and J are TRBV15 and TRBJ1-4, with D perhaps matching TRBD1 (6 bases). The CDR3 length is 16 residues. Trimming pared 3 bases from V and 0 bases from J, leaving 11 bases between. Germline V gene lookup returns CDR1 LNHNV and CDR2 YYDKDF (reference sequence). This CDR3 reads CATSSGQTATNEKLFF. CDR3 bases: TGTGCCACCAGCAGCGGACAGACAGCAACTAATGAAAAACTGTTTTTT.

This clonotype was picked up a small number of times. The chain links TRBV28 to TRBJ2-1; D perhaps matches TRBD2 (5 bases). Trimming cost V 2 bases and J 9 bases, with 8 bases left between them. The CDR3 consists of 12 residues. Germline V gene data show CDR1 as MDHEN and CDR2 as SYDVKM. CDR3 sequence reads: CASSLGEGEQFF. In DNA form, the CDR3 reads TGTGCCAGCAGTTTAGGCGAGGGTGAGCAGTTCTTC.

Many counts were recorded for this clonotype. This sequence joins TRBV5-1 and TRBJ1-2; 8 nucleotides line up with TRBD1. The CDR3 totals 15 residues. With V trimmed by 4 bases and J by 3 bases, 8 bases remained unmatched. Germline lookup yields CDR1 SGHRS and CDR2 YFSETQ. The CDR3 is CASSSQSGGDYGYTF. DNA of the CDR3: TGCGCCAGCAGCAGCCAATCAGGGGGCGACTATGGCTACACCTTC.

This clonotype was seen many times. The chain has TRBV28 and TRBJ2-3; no clear D gene. The CDR3 loop spans 16 amino acids. Trimming pared 3 bases from V and 0 bases from J, leaving 13 bases between. The germline V gene encodes CDR1 MDHEN and CDR2 SYDVKM. CDR3: CASSLVGFSSTDTQYF. The CDR3 DNA reads TGTGCCAGCAGTTTGGTGGGTTTCAGTAGCACAGATACGCAGTATTTT.

This clonotype was picked up many times. V usage is TRBV9 and J usage is TRBJ2-6; possible D gene TRBD1, 5 bases. V was shortened by 6 bases and J by 2 bases, with 18 bases between the two germline ends. This CDR3 contains 17 residues. Germline assignment: CDR1 SGDLS and CDR2 YYNGEE. The CDR3 loop is CASTSFGRGPGANVLTF. The CDR3 DNA sequence: TGTGCCAGCACCAGTTTCGGAAGGGGTCCTGGGGCCAACGTCCTGACTTTC.

This clonotype has a count of ten or more. The J gene is TRBJ1-2, the V gene TRBV5-1; D is unresolved. Trimming left V 3 bases short and J 2 bases short, with 11 bases between. Germline values: CDR1 SGHRS, CDR2 YFSETQ. The CDR3 extends over 14 amino acids. The CDR3 is CASSSSVRNYGYTF. The CDR3 region has the DNA TGCGCCAGCAGCTCATCTGTGAGGAACTATGGCTACACCTTC.

This clonotype was seen repeatedly, ten times or more. The chain carries TRBV4-2 and TRBJ2-3; TRBD2 agrees at 7 bases. V gave up 0 bases and J gave up 3 bases; unmatched junction bases: 6. The germline V gene encodes CDR1 LGHNA and CDR2 YNFKEQ. CDR3 size: 16 residues. The CDR3 spells CASSQDGRGRTDTQYF. The CDR3 DNA sequence: TGTGCCAGCAGCCAAGATGGGAGGGGAAGGACAGATACGCAGTATTTT.

This clonotype was seen ten or more times. V and J are TRBV4-2 and TRBJ1-1, with a possible D match to TRBD1 (5 bases). The CDR3 runs 15 residues. CDR1 is LGHNA, CDR2 YNFKEQ, per germline. The V and J ends lost 0 bases and 7 bases respectively, with 15 bases between them. The CDR3 nucleotides read TGTGCCAGCAGCCAAGAGGGGCTGAAGGGGATTGAAGCTTTCTTT. Translation: CASSQEGLKGIEAFF.

This clonotype turned up a few times. The genes are TRBV27 and TRBJ1-6, with 7 bases fitting TRBD1. CDR3 length: 14 amino acids. Germline V gene sequence: CDR1 MNHEY, CDR2 SMNVEV (reference sequence). Losses at the gene ends were 4 bases for V and 9 bases for J; bases not matched to a gene: 6. For the CDR3, the DNA is TGTGCCAGCAGTTCCCTACAGGGGAGTTCACCCCTCCACTTT. It is translated as CASSSLQGSSPLHF.

This clonotype was picked up many times. The rearrangement uses TRBV27 and TRBJ2-5; D is possibly TRBD2 (5 bases). This CDR3 spans 14 amino acids. V gave up 10 bases and J gave up 0 bases, with 15 bases separating them. CDR1 and CDR2 from the germline V gene are MNHEY and SMNVEV (reference sequence). The CDR3 here is CAIPRATYQETQYF. CDR3 bases: TGTGCCATCCCGCGGGCGACGTACCAAGAGACCCAGTACTTC.

Many counts were recorded for this clonotype. The genes are TRBV24-1 and TRBJ2-1, with TRBD1 identical over 12 bases. V shed 9 bases and J 6 bases; nucleotides not matched to a gene: 11. The CDR3 covers 16 residues. Germline V gene sequence: CDR1 KGHDR, CDR2 SFDVKD. The CDR3 sequence: CATASGQGAKFNEQFF. CDR3 in DNA: TGTGCCACCGCCTCGGGACAGGGGGCGAAATTCAATGAGCAGTTCTTC.

Many counts were recorded for this clonotype. The chain has TRBV9 and TRBJ2-7; possible D gene TRBD2, 5 bases. This CDR3 has 13 residues. V lost 2 bases, J lost 6 bases, and 12 bases lay in between. Germline lookup yields CDR1 SGDLS and CDR2 YYNGEE. The CDR3 is CASSVLATAEQYF. The CDR3 nucleotides read TGTGCCAGCAGCGTCCTAGCCACGGCCGAGCAGTACTTC.

About this clonotype itself: A read error may be the cause here, since a much bigger clone is one base away. V usage is TRBV12-3 or TRBV12-4 and J usage is TRBJ2-5, with TRBD2 matching 11 bases. V was pared by 3 bases and J by 5 bases, with 5 bases of the junction left unmatched. The CDR3 runs 15 residues. The CDR3 DNA is TGTGCCAGCAGTTTGACTAGCGGGGTACGGGAGACCCAGTACTTC. As protein: CASSLTSGVRETQYF.